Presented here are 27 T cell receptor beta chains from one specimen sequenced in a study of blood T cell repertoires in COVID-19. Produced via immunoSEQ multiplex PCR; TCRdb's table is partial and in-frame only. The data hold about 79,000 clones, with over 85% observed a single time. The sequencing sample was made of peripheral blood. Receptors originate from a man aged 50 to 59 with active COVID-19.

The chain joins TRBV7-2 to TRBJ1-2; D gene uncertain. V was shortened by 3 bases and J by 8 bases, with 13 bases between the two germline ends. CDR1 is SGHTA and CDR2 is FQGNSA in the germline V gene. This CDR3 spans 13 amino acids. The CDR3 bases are TGTGCCAGCAGCTTTGGCGGCCCCAGAGGCTACACCTTC. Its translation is CASSFGGPRGYTF.

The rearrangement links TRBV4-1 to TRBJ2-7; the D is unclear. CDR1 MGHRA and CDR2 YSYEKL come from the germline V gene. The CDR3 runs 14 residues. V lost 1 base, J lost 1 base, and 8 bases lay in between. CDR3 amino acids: CASSQGLRSYEQYF. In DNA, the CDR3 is TGCGCCAGCAGCCAAGGTTTGCGTTCCTACGAGCAGTACTTC.

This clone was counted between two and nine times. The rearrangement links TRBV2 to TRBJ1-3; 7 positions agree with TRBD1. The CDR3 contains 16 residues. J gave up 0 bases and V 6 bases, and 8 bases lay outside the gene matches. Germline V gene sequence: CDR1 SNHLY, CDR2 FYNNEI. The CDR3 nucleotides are TGTGCCAGCAGCACAGGGGCGCGCTTCTCTGGAAACACCATATATTTT. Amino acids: CASSTGARFSGNTIYF. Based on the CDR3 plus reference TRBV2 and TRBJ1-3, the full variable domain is EPEVTQTPSHQVTQMGQEVILRCVPISNHLYFYWYRQILGQKVEFLVSFYNNEISEKSEIFDDQFSVERPDGSNFTLKIRSTKLEDSAMYFCASSTGARFSGNTIYFGEGSWLTVV.

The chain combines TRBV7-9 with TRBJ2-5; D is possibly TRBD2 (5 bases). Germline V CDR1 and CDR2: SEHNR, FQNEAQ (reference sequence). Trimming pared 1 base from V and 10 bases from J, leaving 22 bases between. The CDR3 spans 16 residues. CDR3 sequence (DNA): TGTGCCAGCAGCTTAGTACTAGGAGAGGTCAAGTTCGGCCAGTACTTC. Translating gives CASSLVLGEVKFGQYF.

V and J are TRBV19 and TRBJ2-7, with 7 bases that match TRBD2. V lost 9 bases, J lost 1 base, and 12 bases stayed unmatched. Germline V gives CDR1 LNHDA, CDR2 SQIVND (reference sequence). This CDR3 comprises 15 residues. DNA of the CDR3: TGTGCCAGCAGAATGAGTCGGGGACTATCCTACGAGCAGTACTTC. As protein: CASRMSRGLSYEQYF.

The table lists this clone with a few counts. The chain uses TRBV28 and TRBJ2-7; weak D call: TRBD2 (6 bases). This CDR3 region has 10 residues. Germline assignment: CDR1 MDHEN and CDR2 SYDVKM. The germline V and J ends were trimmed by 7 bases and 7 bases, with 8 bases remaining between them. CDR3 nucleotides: TGTGCCAGCAAAGGGAGGGAGCAGTACTTC. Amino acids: CASKGREQYF.

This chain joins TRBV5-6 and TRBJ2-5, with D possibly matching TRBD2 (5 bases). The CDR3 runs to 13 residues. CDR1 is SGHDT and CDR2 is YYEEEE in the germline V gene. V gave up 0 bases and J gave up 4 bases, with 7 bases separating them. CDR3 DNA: TGTGCCAGCAGCTTGGTCGGAGGAGAGACCCAGTACTTC. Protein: CASSLVGGETQYF.

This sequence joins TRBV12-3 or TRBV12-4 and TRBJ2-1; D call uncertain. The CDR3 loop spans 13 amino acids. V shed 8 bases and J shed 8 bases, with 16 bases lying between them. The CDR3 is CASSIPSGHEQFF. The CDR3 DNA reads TGTGCCAGCTCTATCCCCTCAGGCCATGAGCAGTTCTTC.

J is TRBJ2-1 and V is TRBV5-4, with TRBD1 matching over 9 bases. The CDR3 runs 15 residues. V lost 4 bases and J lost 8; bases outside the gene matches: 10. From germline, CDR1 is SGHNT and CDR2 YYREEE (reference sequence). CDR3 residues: CASSLGGQGSYEQFF. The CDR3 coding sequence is TGTGCCAGCAGCCTCGGGGGACAGGGTTCTTATGAGCAGTTCTTC.

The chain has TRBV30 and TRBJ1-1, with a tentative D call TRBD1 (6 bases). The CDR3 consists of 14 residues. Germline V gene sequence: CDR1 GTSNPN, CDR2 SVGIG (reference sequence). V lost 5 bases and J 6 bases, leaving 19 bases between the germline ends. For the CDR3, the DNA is TGTGCCTGGTTGATTCGGGGGGCAAAATCTGAAGCTTTCTTT. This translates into CAWLIRGAKSEAFF.

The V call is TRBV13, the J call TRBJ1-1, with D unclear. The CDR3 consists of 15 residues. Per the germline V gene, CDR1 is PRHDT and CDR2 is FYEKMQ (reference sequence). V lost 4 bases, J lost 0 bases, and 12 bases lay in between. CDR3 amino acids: CASSSRRGMNTEAFF. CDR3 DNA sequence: TGTGCCAGCAGCTCCCGACGGGGAATGAACACTGAAGCTTTCTTT. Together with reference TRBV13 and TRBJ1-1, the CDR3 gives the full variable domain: AAGVIQSPRHLIKEKRETATLKCYPIPRHDTVYWYQQGPGQDPQFLISFYEKMQSDKGSIPDRFSAQQFSDYHSELNMSSLELGDSALYFCASSSRRGMNTEAFFGQGTRLTVV.

The CDR3 loop reads CASSETHSGGGSSYNEQFF. The CDR3 coding sequence is TGTGCCAGCAGTGAAACCCACTCTGGCGGGGGGTCCTCCTACAATGAGCAGTTCTTC. The V and J genes are TRBV2 and TRBJ2-1, with 8 bases identical to TRBD2. The junction had 12 bases not matched to a gene; V was cut back by 2 bases and J by 0 bases. In germline, CDR1 is SNHLY, CDR2 FYNNEI. This CDR3 contains 19 residues.

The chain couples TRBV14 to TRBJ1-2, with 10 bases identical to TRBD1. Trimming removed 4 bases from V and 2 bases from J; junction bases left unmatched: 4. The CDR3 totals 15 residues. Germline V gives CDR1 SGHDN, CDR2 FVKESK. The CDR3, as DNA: TGTGCCAGCAGCCCCAGGACAGGGGGGAACTATGGCTACACCTTC. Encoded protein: CASSPRTGGNYGYTF. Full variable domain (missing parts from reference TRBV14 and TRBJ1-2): EAGVTQFPSHSVIEKGQTVTLRCDPISGHDNLYWYRRVMGKEIKFLLHFVKESKQDESGMPNNRFLAERTGGTYSTLKVQPAELEDSGVYFCASSPRTGGNYGYTFGSGTRLTVV.

The CDR3, as DNA: TGTGCCAGCAGTTGGTCAGGACTAGCGGGAGTTAGCAATGAGCAGTTCTTC. Encoded protein: CASSWSGLAGVSNEQFF. V usage is TRBV28 and J usage is TRBJ2-1, with 13 bases that match TRBD2. CDR1 and CDR2 from the germline V gene are MDHEN and SYDVKM. V lost 4 bases to trimming and J lost 6 bases; unmatched junction nucleotides: 9. The CDR3 consists of 17 residues.

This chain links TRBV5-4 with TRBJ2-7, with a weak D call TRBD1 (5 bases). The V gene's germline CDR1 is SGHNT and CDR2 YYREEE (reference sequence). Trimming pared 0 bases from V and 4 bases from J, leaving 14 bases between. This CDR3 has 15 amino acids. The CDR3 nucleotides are TGTGCCAGCAGCTTGGATGGGGCCGCGTTATACGAGCAGTACTTC. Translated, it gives CASSLDGAALYEQYF.

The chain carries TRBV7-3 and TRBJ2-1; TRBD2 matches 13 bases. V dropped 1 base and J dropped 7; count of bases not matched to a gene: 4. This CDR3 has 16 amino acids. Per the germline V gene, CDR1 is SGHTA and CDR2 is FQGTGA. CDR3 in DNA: TGTGCCAGCAGCTTAATTACTAGCGGGAGGGGAAATGAGCAGTTCTTC. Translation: CASSLITSGRGNEQFF.

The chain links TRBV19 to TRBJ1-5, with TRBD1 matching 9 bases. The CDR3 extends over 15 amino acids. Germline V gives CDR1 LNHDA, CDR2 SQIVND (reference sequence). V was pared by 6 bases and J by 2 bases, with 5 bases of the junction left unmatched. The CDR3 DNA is TGTGCCAGTAGCCAAGGACAGGGGCGCAATCAGCCCCAGCATTTT. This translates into CASSQGQGRNQPQHF.

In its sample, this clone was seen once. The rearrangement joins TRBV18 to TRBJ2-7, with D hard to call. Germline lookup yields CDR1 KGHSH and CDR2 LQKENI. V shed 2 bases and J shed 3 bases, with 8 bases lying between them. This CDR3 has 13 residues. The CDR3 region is CASSPYQDYEQYF. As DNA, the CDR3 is TGTGCCAGCTCACCATACCAGGACTACGAGCAGTACTTC.

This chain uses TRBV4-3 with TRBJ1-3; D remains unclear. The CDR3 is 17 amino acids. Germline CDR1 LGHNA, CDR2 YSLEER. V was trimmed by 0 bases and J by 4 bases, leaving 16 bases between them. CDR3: CASSQELASGAGNTIYF. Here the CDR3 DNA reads TGCGCCAGCAGCCAAGAGTTAGCGTCCGGCGCCGGAAACACCATATATTTT.

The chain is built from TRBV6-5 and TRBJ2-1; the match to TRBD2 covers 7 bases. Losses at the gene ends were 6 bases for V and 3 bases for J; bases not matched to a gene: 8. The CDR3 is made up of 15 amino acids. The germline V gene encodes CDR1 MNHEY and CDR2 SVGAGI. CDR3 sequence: CASRPGGGVYNEQFF. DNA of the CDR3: TGTGCCAGCAGGCCGGGGGGAGGCGTCTACAATGAGCAGTTCTTC.

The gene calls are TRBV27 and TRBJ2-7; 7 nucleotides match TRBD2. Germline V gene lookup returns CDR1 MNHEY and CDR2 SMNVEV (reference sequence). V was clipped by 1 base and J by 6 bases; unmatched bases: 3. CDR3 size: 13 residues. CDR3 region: CASSLFPGGEQYF. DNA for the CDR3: TGTGCCAGCAGTTTATTTCCGGGGGGCGAGCAGTACTTC.

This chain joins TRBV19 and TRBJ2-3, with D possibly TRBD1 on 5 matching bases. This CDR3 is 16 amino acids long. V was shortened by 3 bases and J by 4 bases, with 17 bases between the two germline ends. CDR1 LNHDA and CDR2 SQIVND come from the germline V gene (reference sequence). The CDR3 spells CASSIQGPISADTQYF. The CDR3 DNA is TGTGCCAGTAGTATTCAGGGCCCCATTTCGGCAGATACGCAGTATTTT.

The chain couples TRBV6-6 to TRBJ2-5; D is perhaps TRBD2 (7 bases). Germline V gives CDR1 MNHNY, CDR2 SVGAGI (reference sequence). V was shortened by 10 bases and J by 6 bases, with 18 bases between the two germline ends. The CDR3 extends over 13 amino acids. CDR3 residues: CATGAGALKTQYF. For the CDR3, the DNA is TGTGCCACCGGGGCGGGGGCTTTAAAGACCCAGTACTTC.

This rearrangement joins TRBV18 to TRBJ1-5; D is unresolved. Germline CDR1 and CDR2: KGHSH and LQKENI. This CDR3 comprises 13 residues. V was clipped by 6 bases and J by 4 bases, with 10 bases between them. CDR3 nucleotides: TGTGCCAGCTCGTACAGTGATAATCAGCCCCAGCATTTT. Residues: CASSYSDNQPQHF.

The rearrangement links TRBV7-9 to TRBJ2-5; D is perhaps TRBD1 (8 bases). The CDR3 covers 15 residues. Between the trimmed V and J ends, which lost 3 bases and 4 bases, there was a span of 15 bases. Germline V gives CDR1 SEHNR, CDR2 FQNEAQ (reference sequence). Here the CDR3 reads CASSFGTGGGETQYF. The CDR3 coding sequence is TGTGCCAGCAGCTTCGGGACAGGCGGGGGAGAGACCCAGTACTTC.

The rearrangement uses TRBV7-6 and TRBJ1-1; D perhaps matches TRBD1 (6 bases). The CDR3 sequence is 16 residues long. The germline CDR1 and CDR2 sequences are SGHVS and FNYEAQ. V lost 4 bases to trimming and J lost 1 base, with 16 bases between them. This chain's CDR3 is CASSSAGRGTNTEAFF. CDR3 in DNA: TGTGCCAGCAGCTCCGCCGGGAGGGGGACGAACACTGAAGCTTTCTTT.

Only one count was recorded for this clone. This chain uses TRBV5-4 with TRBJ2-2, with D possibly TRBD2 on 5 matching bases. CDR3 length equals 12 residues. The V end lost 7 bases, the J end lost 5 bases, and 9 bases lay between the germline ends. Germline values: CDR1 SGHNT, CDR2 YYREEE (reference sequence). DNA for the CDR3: TGTGCCAGCGGGAGAGCGACCGGGGAGCTGTTTTTT. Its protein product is CASGRATGELFF.